These T cell receptor beta chains were read from a single sample in a study of blood T cells in healthy people across ages. TCRdb ran MiXCR on the 5' RACE reads and lists one entry per CDR3 protein. The sample holds about 1.1 million distinct CDR3 sequences, roughly two fifths seen once. Material: blood. The receptors were sampled from a man aged 18 to 29 in good health. Both conserved end residues are part of each CDR3. A D gene is named only where the DNA matches it firmly. Where a row states a size, it is once, few, many or the class of an expanded clone; other rows omit it.

TGTGCCAGCAGCCCCCTCGGTGTAGCGTACAATGAGCAGTTCTTC	CASSPLGVAYNEQFF	.	few	TRBJ2-1	TRBV7-2
TGTGCCAGCAGGACTAGCGGGATGTACAATGAGCAGTTCTTC	CASRTSGMYNEQFF	TRBD2	.	TRBJ2-1	TRBV4-2
TGTGCCAGCAGTCCCGGGACAGGGGGTATTGCTGAAGCTTTCTTT	CASSPGTGGIAEAFF	TRBD1	.	TRBJ1-1	TRBV27
TGTGCCAGCAGCCCCAGGGGTCCGAACACAGATACGCAGTATTTT	CASSPRGPNTDTQYF	.	few	TRBJ2-3	TRBV7-2
TGTGCCAGCAGCCAGGGGGACTCCACGGGGGCCAAAAACATTCAGTACTTC	CASSQGDSTGAKNIQYF	.	few	TRBJ2-4	TRBV4-2
TGTGCCAGCAGTTACGGGACCCAAGGAGAGACCCAGTACTTC	CASSYGTQGETQYF	.	.	TRBJ2-5	TRBV6-6
TGTGCCATCGGTGAAGATGGGGTCGGGGAGACCCAGTACTTC	CAIGEDGVGETQYF	.	few	TRBJ2-5	TRBV10-3
TGCAGCGTCTTACTAGGGACAGGGATATTTAAAAAACTGTTTTTT	CSVLLGTGIFKKLFF	TRBD1	once	TRBJ1-4	TRBV29-1
TGTGCCTGGAGTGGGTACAACTCCTACGAGCAGTACTTC	CAWSGYNSYEQYF	.	.	TRBJ2-7	TRBV30
TGTGCCAGCAGCGGTGGGGTAGAGCCCCAGCATTTT	CASSGGVEPQHF	.	.	TRBJ1-5	TRBV25-1
TGTGCCAGCAGCGTAGACGGGGGCCTTGGAGGCAATGAGCAGTTCTTC	CASSVDGGLGGNEQFF	.	.	TRBJ2-1	TRBV9
TGTGCCAGCAGCCAAGGAGCTGTTGAAGCTTTCTTT	CASSQGAVEAFF	.	.	TRBJ1-1	TRBV14
TGTGCCAGCAGTGAGGGGGCGCGTGGAAACACCATATATTTT	CASSEGARGNTIYF	TRBD1	.	TRBJ1-3	TRBV27
TGTGCCAGCAGCTCGAGGCAGCCTAATGAAAAACTGTTTTTT	CASSSRQPNEKLFF	.	.	TRBJ1-4	TRBV7-6
TGTGCCAGCTCACCTGGGGCTGCGAACACTGAAGCTTTCTTT	CASSPGAANTEAFF	.	.	TRBJ1-1	TRBV18
TGTGCCAGCAACCCCCAGGGGGGACAGATCTACAATGAGCAGTACTTC	CASNPQGGQIYNEQYF	.	.	TRBJ2-7	TRBV4-2
TGTGCCAGCAGCTTGAAAGGATACAATCAGCCCCAGCATTTT	CASSLKGYNQPQHF	.	few	TRBJ1-5	TRBV7-2
TGTGCCAGCAGTTTAACCGAGCGAACGGAGACCCAGTACTTC	CASSLTERTETQYF	.	few	TRBJ2-5	TRBV12-3/TRBV12-4
TGTGCCAGCACCGGGCAGGCTCAAAACATTCAGTACTTC	CASTGQAQNIQYF	.	few	TRBJ2-4	TRBV6-2/TRBV6-3
TGTGCCAGCAGTCCCGACGACAGGATCTATGGCTACACCTTC	CASSPDDRIYGYTF	.	few	TRBJ1-2	TRBV12-3/TRBV12-4
TGCAGCGTCCGGACAGGGGGTAGAAATGAGCAGTACTTC	CSVRTGGRNEQYF	TRBD1	.	TRBJ2-5	TRBV29-1
TGTGCCAGCAGCTCCTATAGCGGGGAACTCTACGAGCAGTACTTC	CASSSYSGELYEQYF	TRBD2	many	TRBJ2-7	TRBV7-9